The clone carrying this T cell receptor beta chain has just a few counts. TCRdb redid the calling of the RT-PCR reads with MiXCR, one entry per CDR3 protein. The table has 450,000 to 600,000 distinct CDR3 sequences, roughly 7.6% seen once. The ends were cut back, 1 base at V and 6 bases at J, with 19 bases in the middle. CDR1 and CDR2 from the germline V gene are SGHKS and YYEKEE (reference sequence). The CDR3 consists of 16 residues. These data belong to a study of response to subunit inactivated influenza vaccine. This clonotype was sampled from a man aged 50-75 years who received an inactivated influenza vaccine. The source material was PBMCs from blood, sampled 23 to 25 months after vaccination. The chain is built from TRBV5-5 and TRBJ2-5, with D perhaps assigned TRBD1 or TRBD2 (5 bases each). The CDR3, as DNA: TGTGCCAGCAGCTTGTTCCAGGGAGAGCTTTGGAAGACCCAGTACTTC. Translating it yields CASSLFQGELWKTQYF.